The clone carrying this T cell receptor beta chain was recorded only once. The record originates from a study of blood T cell repertoires in COVID-19. About the study: Sites across the United States, Italy and Spain contributed samples from acute and convalescent COVID-19. PBMCs, B-cell-depleted T cells, or T cells provided the cDNA or gDNA that made up the material.

The CDR3 runs 16 residues. Germline CDR1 reads SNHLY; CDR2 reads FYNNEI. V lost 2 bases to trimming and J lost 0 bases, with 14 bases between them. Profiling relied on immunoSEQ multiplex PCR, and the TCRdb table lists in-frame clones only, not all of them. The data hold 220,000 or so clones, with over 75% observed a single time. What was sequenced was PBMCs or T cells enriched from blood (not recorded which). The J gene is TRBJ2-7, the V gene TRBV2; no firm D call. This sequence originates from a young woman in a cohort exposed to, infected with or recovered from COVID-19 (not recorded which). The CDR3 protein is CASSESPEASSYEQYF. DNA of the CDR3: TGTGCCAGCAGTGAAAGTCCTGAGGCCAGCTCCTACGAGCAGTACTTC.